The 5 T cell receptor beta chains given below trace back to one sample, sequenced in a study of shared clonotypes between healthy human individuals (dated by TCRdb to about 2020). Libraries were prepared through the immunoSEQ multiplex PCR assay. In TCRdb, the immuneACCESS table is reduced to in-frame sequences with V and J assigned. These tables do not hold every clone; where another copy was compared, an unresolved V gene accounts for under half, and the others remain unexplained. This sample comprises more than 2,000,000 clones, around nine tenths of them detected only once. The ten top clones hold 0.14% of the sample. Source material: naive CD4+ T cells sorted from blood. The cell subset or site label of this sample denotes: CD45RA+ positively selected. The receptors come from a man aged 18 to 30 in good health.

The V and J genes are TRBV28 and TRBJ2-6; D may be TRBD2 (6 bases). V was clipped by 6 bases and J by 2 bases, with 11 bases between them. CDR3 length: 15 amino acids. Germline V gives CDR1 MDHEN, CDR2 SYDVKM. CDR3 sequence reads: CASSIPGAGANVLTF. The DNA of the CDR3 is TGTGCCAGCAGCATCCCGGGAGCTGGGGCCAACGTCCTGACTTTC.

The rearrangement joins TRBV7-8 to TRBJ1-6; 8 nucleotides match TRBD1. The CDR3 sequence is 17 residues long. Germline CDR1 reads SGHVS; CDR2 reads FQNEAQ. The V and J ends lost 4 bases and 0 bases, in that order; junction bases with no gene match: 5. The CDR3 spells CASSSGDRSSYNSPLHF. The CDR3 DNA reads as TGTGCCAGCAGCTCGGGGGACAGGAGCTCCTATAATTCACCCCTCCACTTT.

The CDR3 region has the DNA TGTGCCAGCAGGGGCGGGACAATGGTAGGTCAGCCCCAGCATTTT. Translating it yields CASRGGTMVGQPQHF. The genes are TRBV6-5 and TRBJ1-5, with a possible D match to TRBD1 (6 bases). This CDR3 spans 15 amino acids. Germline CDR1 reads MNHEY; CDR2 reads SVGAGI. The V end was cut by 6 bases, the J end by 6 bases, with 18 bases between.

The chain's CDR3 is CASSFSGGRYNEQFF. The CDR3 coding sequence is TGTGCCAGCAGCTTTAGCGGGGGGCGTTACAATGAGCAGTTCTTC. V usage is TRBV7-2 and J usage is TRBJ2-1; 10 bases fit TRBD2. V lost 3 bases and J lost 4; bases outside the gene matches: 3. This CDR3 has 15 amino acids. CDR1 SGHTA and CDR2 FQGNSA come from the germline V gene.

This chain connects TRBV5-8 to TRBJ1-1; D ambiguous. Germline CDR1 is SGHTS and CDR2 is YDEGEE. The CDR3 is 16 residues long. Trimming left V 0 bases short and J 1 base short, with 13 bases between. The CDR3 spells CASSLGLGQANTEAFF. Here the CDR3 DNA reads TGTGCCAGCAGCTTGGGTTTAGGGCAGGCGAACACTGAAGCTTTCTTT. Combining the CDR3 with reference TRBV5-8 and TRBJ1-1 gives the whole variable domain EAGVTQSPTHLIKTRGQQATLRCSPISGHTSVYWYQQALGLGLQFLLWYDEGEERNRGNFPPRFSGRQFPNYSSELNVNALELEDSALYLCASSLGLGQANTEAFFGQGTRLTVV.